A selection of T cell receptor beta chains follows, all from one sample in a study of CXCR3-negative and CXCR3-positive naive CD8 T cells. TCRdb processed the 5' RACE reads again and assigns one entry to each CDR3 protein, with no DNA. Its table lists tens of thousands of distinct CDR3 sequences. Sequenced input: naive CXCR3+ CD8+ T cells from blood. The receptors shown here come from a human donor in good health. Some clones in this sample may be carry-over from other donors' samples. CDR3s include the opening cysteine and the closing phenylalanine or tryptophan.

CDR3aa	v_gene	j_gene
CASSQDEQGVYGYTF	TRBV4-1	TRBJ1-2
CASSYSSGQGALLTDEQFF	TRBV6-2/TRBV6-3	TRBJ2-1
CASRGLEGYNLGDEQFF	TRBV28	TRBJ2-1
CSVVQGGDYGYTF	TRBV29-1	TRBJ1-2
CSVVRNTGELFF	TRBV29-1	TRBJ2-2
CAVEVTSNQPQHF	TRBV7-9	TRBJ1-5
CASSSTPGQSTDTQYF	TRBV7-9	TRBJ2-3
CASSLGPSTEAFF	TRBV27	TRBJ1-1
CASSLATGGPFF	TRBV7-9	TRBJ1-1
CASSQLGGQGYGYTF	TRBV28	TRBJ1-2
CASSTSRTRAYEQYF	TRBV21-1	TRBJ2-7
CASSILAGDVETQYF	TRBV6-5	TRBJ2-5
CASSPRGYSYEQYF	TRBV28	TRBJ2-7
CANSPYAGTGYEQYF	TRBV4-1	TRBJ2-7
CASSLEKTFGDTQYF	TRBV5-1	TRBJ2-3
CASRDPGQGAGGYTF	TRBV9	TRBJ1-2
CASSKNGFYEQYF	TRBV5-1	TRBJ2-7
CASSQGGSYSDTQYF	TRBV4-1	TRBJ2-3
CASSLTSGGEPRGSYNEQFF	TRBV7-2	TRBJ2-1
CASSLARDEQYF	TRBV7-9	TRBJ2-7
CSAASIADSYNEQFF	TRBV20-1	TRBJ2-1
CATTRGAGENEQFF	TRBV15	TRBJ2-1
CASSQDGEVKSYNEQFF	TRBV4-3	TRBJ2-1
CATRPGLLNTIYF	TRBV28	TRBJ1-3
CASSEYQTLSYEQYF	TRBV6-1	TRBJ2-7
CATRDRVNTEAFF	TRBV28	TRBJ1-1
CASSIGVDTQYF	TRBV19	TRBJ2-3
CASIGTIDSSDTQYF	TRBV27	TRBJ2-3
CSAEQGATYEQYF	TRBV20-1	TRBJ2-7
CSVEGGTGGAYYEQFF	TRBV29-1	TRBJ2-1
CASSPWERGGLAEQFF	TRBV28	TRBJ2-1
CASSSPRDSKNIQYF	TRBV6-5	TRBJ2-4
CASSHYEGRDEQYF	TRBV4-1	TRBJ2-7
CASSPQGGIGNEQFF	TRBV12-3/TRBV12-4	TRBJ2-1
CATSRDRAGGPDEQYF	TRBV15	TRBJ2-7
CASSHVTGTVYNEQFF	TRBV14	TRBJ2-1
CASSSPSGGARETQYF	TRBV13	TRBJ2-5
CASRSGTGAALPLHF	TRBV5-5	TRBJ1-6
CAASPGHLTDTQYF	TRBV6-2/TRBV6-3	TRBJ2-3
CASSLSGGSSYEQYF	TRBV27	TRBJ2-7
CASRPSLMNTEAFF	TRBV9	TRBJ1-1
CASSPVPSTGELFF	TRBV5-4	TRBJ2-2
CSVEHGTNYGYTF	TRBV29-1	TRBJ1-2
CASSPEPENTGELFF	TRBV18	TRBJ2-2
CSVVGETNTEAFF	TRBV29-1	TRBJ1-1
CASINVAGATQETQYF	TRBV7-6	TRBJ2-5
CASSFSGHEQYF	TRBV7-9	TRBJ2-7
CASSPPGQGMNTEAFF	TRBV27	TRBJ1-1
CASNGGGGLSGNTIYF	TRBV4-1	TRBJ1-3
CSAQDSSNTGELFF	TRBV20-1	TRBJ2-2
CSGRYTGNEQFF	TRBV29-1	TRBJ2-1
CASSALRDNEQFF	TRBV6-2/TRBV6-3	TRBJ2-1
CASSGTAYDGYTF	TRBV2	TRBJ1-2
CASSWGGEQYF	TRBV5-6	TRBJ2-7
CASSQWTGTYEQYF	TRBV2	TRBJ2-7
CASSFGQTGANYGYTF	TRBV12-3/TRBV12-4	TRBJ1-2
CASSPPTGIGETQYF	TRBV18	TRBJ2-5
CASSQARRADEQYF	TRBV4-2	TRBJ2-7
CASSSSGQGRYEQFF	TRBV6-5	TRBJ2-1
CARSLNRGEQYF	TRBV7-2	TRBJ2-7